This T cell receptor (beta chain) was documented in a study of cytomegalovirus exposure and HLA in healthy donors. Remarks on this clone: As yet, its antigen is unknown.

Trimming pared 2 bases from V and 5 bases from J, leaving 18 bases between. Germline assignment: CDR1 MNHNS and CDR2 SASEGT. The length of the CDR3 is 16 residues. The PCR contained 60 Vbeta and 13 Jbeta primers. Assay: immunoSEQ multiplex PCR; the TCRdb copy retains only in-frame clones and omits some. The sample lists fewer than 150,000 clones, about 79% occurring once. Study results and caveats: A later analysis reportedly found that, within productive TCRs, an Asian-associated ancestry cluster had fewer N-insertions than the mean observed across the roughly 630 donors. In most subjects, TCR beta sequences reportedly gave accurate predictions of HLA-A and HLA-B alleles. Several of the most significant clusters appeared, in a later analysis, to be linked to common viral pathogens. For TCR beta chains, V- and J-gene trimming was later linked to a missense DCLRE1C variant.

The clonotype originates from a male donor in good health and CMV-seronegative. V and J are TRBV6-1 and TRBJ1-2; perhaps TRBD1 as D (6 bases). The source material was PBMCs. The CDR3 here is CASSESPGALRYGYTF. The CDR3 region has the DNA TGTGCCAGCAGTGAATCCCCAGGGGCGCTTCGGTATGGCTACACCTTC.